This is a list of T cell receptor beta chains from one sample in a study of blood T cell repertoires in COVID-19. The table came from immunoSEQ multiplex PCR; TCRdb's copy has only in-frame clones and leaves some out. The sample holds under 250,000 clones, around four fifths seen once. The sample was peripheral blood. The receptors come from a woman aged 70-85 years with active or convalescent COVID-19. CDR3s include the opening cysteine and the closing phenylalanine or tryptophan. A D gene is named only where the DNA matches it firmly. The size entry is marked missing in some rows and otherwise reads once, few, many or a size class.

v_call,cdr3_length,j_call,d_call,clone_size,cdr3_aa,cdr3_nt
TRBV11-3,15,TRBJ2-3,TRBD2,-,CASSLGTSGTDTQYF,TGTGCCAGCAGCTTAGGGACTAGCGGCACAGATACGCAGTATTTT
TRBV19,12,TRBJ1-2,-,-,CASSTGVAGYTF,TGTGCCAGTAGTACGGGGGTAGCTGGCTACACCTTC
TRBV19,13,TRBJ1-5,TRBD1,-,CASKGTEYQPQHF,TGTGCCAGTAAGGGGACAGAGTATCAGCCCCAGCATTTT
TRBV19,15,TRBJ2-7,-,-,CASSIGPVWAGEQYF,TGTGCCAGTAGTATAGGTCCGGTCTGGGCAGGGGAGCAGTACTTC
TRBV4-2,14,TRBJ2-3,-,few,CASSQGQGGDTQYF,TGTGCCAGCAGCCAAGGGCAGGGTGGAGATACGCAGTATTTT
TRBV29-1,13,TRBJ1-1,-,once,CSVLSGQLLGAFF,TGCAGCGTGCTCAGCGGGCAGCTCCTTGGGGCTTTCTTT
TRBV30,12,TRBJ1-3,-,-,CAWRRTGNTIYF,TGTGCCTGGAGGCGAACTGGAAACACCATATATTTT
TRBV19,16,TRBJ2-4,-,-,CASSINPGVAKNIQYF,TGTGCCAGTAGTATAAACCCGGGGGTCGCCAAAAACATTCAGTACTTC
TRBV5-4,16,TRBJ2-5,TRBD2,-,CASSRNGGGGGETQYF,TGTGCCAGCAGCCGAAATGGCGGGGGGGGCGGAGAGACCCAGTACTTC
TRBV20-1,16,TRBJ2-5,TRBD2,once,CSASQTSKAFQETQYF,TGCAGTGCTAGTCAGACTAGCAAAGCCTTCCAAGAGACCCAGTACTTC
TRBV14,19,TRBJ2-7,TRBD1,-,CASSQEGTGAVGSSYEQYF,TGTGCCAGCAGCCAAGAGGGTACAGGGGCCGTGGGATCCTCCTACGAGCAGTACTTC
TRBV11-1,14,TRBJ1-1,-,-,CASSLGHVNTEAFF,TGTGCCAGCAGCTTAGGACACGTTAACACTGAAGCTTTCTTT
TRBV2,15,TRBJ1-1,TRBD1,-,CASSRTGGLNTEAFF,TGTGCCAGCAGTCGGACAGGGGGCCTTAACACTGAAGCTTTCTTT
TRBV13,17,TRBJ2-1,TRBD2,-,CASRMGLAGAGPNEQFF,TGTGCCAGCAGGATGGGACTAGCGGGGGCGGGACCAAATGAGCAGTTCTTC
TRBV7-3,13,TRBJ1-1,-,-,CASSSQAGQSAFF,TGTGCCAGCAGCTCCCAAGCGGGGCAGAGTGCTTTCTTT
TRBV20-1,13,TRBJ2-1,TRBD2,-,CSASTSGYNEQFF,TGCAGTGCTAGTACTAGCGGATACAATGAGCAGTTCTTC
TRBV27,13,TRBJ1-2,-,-,CASRIRENYGYTF,TGTGCCAGCAGAATCCGGGAAAACTATGGCTACACCTTC
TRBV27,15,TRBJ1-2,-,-,CASRPNQYPFYGYTF,TGTGCCAGCAGGCCCAACCAGTACCCCTTCTATGGCTACACCTTC
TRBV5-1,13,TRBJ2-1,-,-,CASSLGQINEQFF,TGCGCCAGCAGCTTGGGGCAGATCAATGAGCAGTTCTTC
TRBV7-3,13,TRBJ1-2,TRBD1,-,CASSSRTGEGYTF,TGTGCCAGCAGCTCCAGGACAGGGGAGGGCTACACCTTC
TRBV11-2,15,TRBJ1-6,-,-,CASSLGSAYNSPLHF,TGTGCCAGCAGCTTAGGGTCGGCCTATAATTCACCCCTCCACTTT
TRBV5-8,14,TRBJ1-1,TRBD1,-,CASSLQGDGTEAFF,TGTGCCAGCAGCTTACAGGGGGATGGCACTGAAGCTTTCTTT
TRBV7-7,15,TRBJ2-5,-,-,CASSLGLEVRETQYF,TGTGCTAGCAGCTTAGGTCTCGAGGTTCGGGAGACCCAGTACTTC
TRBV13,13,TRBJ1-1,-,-,CASSPYRAAEAFF,TGTGCCAGCAGCCCCTACAGGGCCGCTGAAGCTTTCTTT
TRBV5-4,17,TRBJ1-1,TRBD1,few,CASSPPPQGMGDTEAFF,TGTGCCAGCAGCCCCCCCCCACAGGGGATGGGGGACACTGAAGCTTTCTTT
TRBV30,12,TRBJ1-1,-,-,CAWSPGTTKAFF,TGTGCCTGGTCGCCCGGGACAACCAAAGCTTTCTTT
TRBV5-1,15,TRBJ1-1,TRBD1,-,CASSLDGQGAFEAFF,TGCGCCAGCAGCTTGGATGGTCAGGGGGCGTTTGAAGCTTTCTTT
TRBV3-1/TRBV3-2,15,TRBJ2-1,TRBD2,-,CASSPTSGSYNEQFF,TGTGCCAGCAGCCCGACTAGCGGATCCTACAATGAGCAGTTCTTC
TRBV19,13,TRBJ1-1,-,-,CASSTLQDTEAFF,TGTGCCAGTAGCACCCTACAGGACACTGAAGCTTTCTTT
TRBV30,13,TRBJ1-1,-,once,CAWSVGGGTEAFF,TGTGCCTGGAGTGTGGGGGGAGGAACTGAAGCTTTCTTT
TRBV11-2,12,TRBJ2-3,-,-,CASSTTRDTQYF,TGTGCCAGCAGCACCACAAGAGATACGCAGTATTTT
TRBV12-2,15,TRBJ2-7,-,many,CASRLGSRTLYEQYF,TGTGCAAGTCGCTTAGGGTCCAGGACACTCTACGAGCAGTACTTC